The rows below give T cell receptor beta chains drawn from one sample of a study of regulatory T cells in long-lasting Graves disease. TCRdb analysed the multiplex PCR reads with MiXCR anew, one entry per CDR3 protein. In the table there are about 420,000 distinct CDR3 sequences, over 15% of which are singletons. Separately, the same data were catalogued under a study of T cells in Graves' hyperthyroidism and ophthalmopathy.

Sequences were derived from peripheral blood mononuclear cells (PBMCs), sampled at new diagnosis, from a patient treated with antithyroid drugs. The source of these receptors is a woman aged 18-29 years with Graves disease. CDR3s include the opening cysteine and the closing phenylalanine or tryptophan. The D gene is left open where the match is weak. Only some rows state a clone size, as once, few, many or a class for expanded clones.

TGTGCCAGCAGCTTTTGGACAGATACGCAGTATTTT	CASSFWTDTQYF	many	-	TRBV7-2	TRBJ2-3
TGCAGTGCTAGAGACCCACTAGCGTCAGAAATCGAGACCCAGTACTTC	CSARDPLASEIETQYF	few	TRBD2	TRBV20-1	TRBJ2-5
TGTGCCAGCAGTCGACTCACCGGGACTAGCGGCAATGAGCAGTTCTTC	CASSRLTGTSGNEQFF	many	TRBD2	TRBV28	TRBJ2-1
TGTGCCAGCAGCGTAGCGGGGACAAGACCTGACGAGCAGTACTTC	CASSVAGTRPDEQYF	-	-	TRBV9	TRBJ2-7
TGTGCCAGCAAGAGGAACGTGAACACTGAAGCTTTCTTT	CASKRNVNTEAFF	few	-	TRBV14	TRBJ1-1
TGTGCCAGCAGCTTAGGATACGGCCGGGGAGCTTTCTTT	CASSLGYGRGAFF	many	-	TRBV7-2	TRBJ1-1
TGTGCCAGCAGTTTAAGAGTAGCGGGAGCCCGGGGTGAGCAGTTCTTC	CASSLRVAGARGEQFF	-	TRBD2	TRBV6-2/TRBV6-3	TRBJ2-1
TGCAGCGTTGAAGGGCAAGCGGATCGCTCCTACAATGAGCAGTTCTTC	CSVEGQADRSYNEQFF	many	-	TRBV29-1	TRBJ2-1
TGTGCCACCCGGGTGGGGGGACTAGCGGGAGGAGGCGGCACAGATACGCAGTATTTT	CATRVGGLAGGGGTDTQYF	many	TRBD2	TRBV28	TRBJ2-3
TGTGCTAGTGGTTTGGGGAGCGGGGGGAACAATGAGCAGTTCTTC	CASGLGSGGNNEQFF	-	TRBD2	TRBV12-5	TRBJ2-1
TGTGCCAGCAGCCGACTAGCGGGAGGGAATGAGCAGTTCTTC	CASSRLAGGNEQFF	many	TRBD2	TRBV7-2	TRBJ2-1
TGTGCCAGCAGTTCGCCTGGAATAGCCAAAAACATTCAGTACTTC	CASSSPGIAKNIQYF	-	-	TRBV27	TRBJ2-4
TGCAGTGCTCACTTTGGGGGAGGGCCTGTTGGCGAGCAGTACTTC	CSAHFGGGPVGEQYF	many	TRBD2	TRBV20-1	TRBJ2-7
TGTGCCAGCAGCTTAAATCGAGCGGGAGGGAATGAGCAGTTCTTC	CASSLNRAGGNEQFF	many	TRBD2	TRBV7-3	TRBJ2-1
TGTGCCAGCTCCAATCTAGCGGTCCAAGAGACCCAGTACTTC	CASSNLAVQETQYF	-	TRBD2	TRBV14	TRBJ2-5
TGTGCCAGCAGCCGAGGGGGGACTAGCGGGCTATCCTACGAGCAGTACTTC	CASSRGGTSGLSYEQYF	-	TRBD2	TRBV12-3/TRBV12-4	TRBJ2-7
TGTGCCAGCAGTTTAATAAGGGGGAAAGGGACCCAGTACTTC	CASSLIRGKGTQYF	many	-	TRBV28	TRBJ2-5
TGTGCCAGCAGCGGGGGACAGATCGCTAAAAACATTCAGTACTTC	CASSGGQIAKNIQYF	many	TRBD1	TRBV7-9	TRBJ2-4
TGTGCCAGCAGTTTCCCGGACAGGGTTGGGACCGGGGAGCTGTTTTTT	CASSFPDRVGTGELFF	-	TRBD1	TRBV28	TRBJ2-2
TGTGCCAGCAGTTTAAGACAGAACCGCAATCAGCCCCAGCATTTT	CASSLRQNRNQPQHF	-	-	TRBV27	TRBJ1-5
TGTGCCAGCTCACGGGCTATCCAAGAGACCCAGTACTTC	CASSRAIQETQYF	many	-	TRBV18	TRBJ2-5
TGTGCCAGCTCACCATTTGGCGGGAGGGCAAGTGAGCAGTCCTTC	CASSPFGGRASEQSF	-	TRBD2	TRBV28	TRBJ2-5
TGTGCCAGCAGTCAATCCCTAGCGGGGGACAATGAGCAGTTCTTC	CASSQSLAGDNEQFF	-	TRBD2	TRBV11-1	TRBJ2-1
TGCAGCGTTGCGTGGCGCGACGGCACTGAAGCTTTCTTT	CSVAWRDGTEAFF	-	-	TRBV29-1	TRBJ1-1
TGTGCCACCAGTGACATAGCGGGAGGGCCGGTGGAGACCCAGTACTTC	CATSDIAGGPVETQYF	many	TRBD2	TRBV24-1	TRBJ2-5
TGTGCCAGCAGCTTACAACAGGAAACCTACGAGCAGTACTTC	CASSLQQETYEQYF	many	-	TRBV7-2	TRBJ2-7
TGTGCCAGCAGTGAAAATATGGGCGCAGTGACCGGGGAGCTGTTTTTT	CASSENMGAVTGELFF	few	-	TRBV2	TRBJ2-2
TGCGCCAGCAGCCAGCAGTTTCGAGAGGTTTACGAGCAGTACTTC	CASSQQFREVYEQYF	few	-	TRBV4-1	TRBJ2-7
TGTGCCAGCAGCTTAGTGGGGACCTACGAGCAGTACTTC	CASSLVGTYEQYF	many	-	TRBV7-8	TRBJ2-7
TGCAGTGCTGGTAATCCACGGGAGGGATACGAGCAGTACTTC	CSAGNPREGYEQYF	many	TRBD2	TRBV20-1	TRBJ2-7
TGTGCCAGCAGCCACCGGGCCCCGAACACCGGGGAGCTGTTTTTT	CASSHRAPNTGELFF	many	-	TRBV7-2	TRBJ2-2
TGTGCCTGGAGTGCCCAGGGAGTAAGCAATCAGCCCCAGCATTTT	CAWSAQGVSNQPQHF	few	-	TRBV30	TRBJ1-5
TGCAGTGCTAGAGTCCGGGACAGGGGGACCTATAGCAATCAGCCCCAGCATTTT	CSARVRDRGTYSNQPQHF	-	TRBD1	TRBV20-1	TRBJ1-5
TGTGCCAGCAGCTTTACATACGGGACTAGCGGGAACGAGCAGTACTTC	CASSFTYGTSGNEQYF	many	TRBD2	TRBV6-1	TRBJ2-7
TGTGCCAGTTCCGCAGACCCTCAGGGAGGAACCTATGGCTACACCTTC	CASSADPQGGTYGYTF	few	-	TRBV9	TRBJ1-2
TGTGCCAGCAGTTCGGCCGGTGCAACTAATGAAAAACTGTTTTTT	CASSSAGATNEKLFF	many	-	TRBV28	TRBJ1-4
TGCGCCAGCAGCCAAGTTCCTACAGGCTTAGGTGGGGCCAACGTCCTGACTTTC	CASSQVPTGLGGANVLTF	-	-	TRBV4-3	TRBJ2-6
TGTGCCAAACCTGACAGCTACCGTCTGAACACTGAAGCTTTCTTT	CAKPDSYRLNTEAFF	many	-	TRBV2	TRBJ1-1
TGCAGCGTTCGCAACAGGGGTACTGGGGCCAACGTCCTGACTTTC	CSVRNRGTGANVLTF	many	TRBD1	TRBV29-1	TRBJ2-6
TGCGCCAGCAGCCCCCGGGGTAGCGGGAGCTCCTACGAGCAGTACTTC	CASSPRGSGSSYEQYF	many	TRBD2	TRBV5-1	TRBJ2-7
TGTGCCAGCAGAGAGAGGGGGGGGACAAACACGCAGCATCAGTACTTC	CASRERGGTNTQHQYF	many	-	TRBV12-3/TRBV12-4	TRBJ2-4
TGTGCCAGCAGTTGGAAGCGGACCGACTACGAGCAGTACTTC	CASSWKRTDYEQYF	many	-	TRBV27	TRBJ2-7
TGTGCCAGCAGTTACGGTGGCGGTATCACTGAAGCTTTCTTT	CASSYGGGITEAFF	-	-	TRBV6-2/TRBV6-3	TRBJ1-1
TGCAGTGCTAGAGGGTCCCCTAGGGTTAGCGGCCCCGAGACCCAGTACTTC	CSARGSPRVSGPETQYF	many	-	TRBV20-1	TRBJ2-5
TGCAGTGCCCATAACAATGAGCAGTTCTTC	CSAHNNEQFF	many	-	TRBV20-1	TRBJ2-1
TGCAGTGCCAATAGGCAGGGAACCCAGCCCCAGCATTTT	CSANRQGTQPQHF	many	-	TRBV20-1	TRBJ1-5
TGTGCCAGCCAGATCACTGACAGTAACGAGCAGTACTTC	CASQITDSNEQYF	few	-	TRBV6-1	TRBJ2-7
TGCAGTGCCACGGGACTAGCGGGAACCAATGAGCAGTTCTTC	CSATGLAGTNEQFF	many	TRBD2	TRBV20-1	TRBJ2-1
TGCGCCAGCAGCTTAATGACAGGGGGCTCTGAAGCTTTCTTT	CASSLMTGGSEAFF	many	TRBD1	TRBV5-1	TRBJ1-1
TGTGCCAGCAGCACGAGAGACCTAGGGCAAGAGACCCAGTACTTC	CASSTRDLGQETQYF	many	-	TRBV5-5	TRBJ2-5
TGTGCCAGCAGTTCTTCACAGGGGCCCGGTCAGCCCCAGCATTTT	CASSSSQGPGQPQHF	many	TRBD1	TRBV28	TRBJ1-5